The 14 T cell receptor beta chains in this list originate from one sample, sequenced in a study of T-cell memory formation after mild COVID-19. TCRdb reanalysed the 5' RACE reads using MiXCR and keeps one entry per CDR3 protein. This table holds approximately 60,000 distinct CDR3 sequences, 8% to 9.5% found once. The sample consisted of PBMCs or a T cell subset sorted from them (not recorded which). All receptors derive from a man aged 18-30 years who had mild COVID-19 (a few samples of this study predate the infection). Cell type and time point are not known.

The chain has TRBV5-1 and TRBJ2-5, with 7 bases aligning to TRBD1. The V segment lost 3 bases and the J segment 1 base; nucleotides outside the gene matches: 3. Germline CDR1 and CDR2: SGHRS and YFSETQ. This CDR3 region has 14 residues. The CDR3 nucleotides are TGCGCCAGCAGCTGGGGGACAGCCCAAGAGACCCAGTACTTC. The encoded protein is CASSWGTAQETQYF.

CDR3 sequence: CASSQTEGGAFF. As DNA, the CDR3 is TGTGCCAGCAGCCAAACGGAGGGGGGGGCTTTCTTT. The chain joins TRBV3-1 to TRBJ1-1, with TRBD1 as a possible D gene (6 bases). The V gene's germline CDR1 is LGHDT and CDR2 YNNKEL (reference sequence). Trimming stripped 2 bases from V and 11 bases from J, with 12 bases between. The CDR3 runs to 12 residues. The whole variable domain, filled in from reference TRBV3-1 and TRBJ1-1, reads DTAVSQTPKYLVTQMGNDKSIKCEQNLGHDTMYWYKQDSKKFLKIMFSYNNKELIINETVPNRFSPKSPDKAHLNLHINSLELGDSAVYFCASSQTEGGAFFGQGTRLTVV.

By share of the sample, this clonotype is medium-sized (0.01 to 0.1%). J is TRBJ2-5 and V is TRBV5-1; 7 nucleotides line up with TRBD2. From germline, CDR1 is SGHRS and CDR2 YFSETQ. This CDR3 has 15 amino acids. The ends lost 0 bases at V and 3 bases at J; junction bases unmatched: 5. CDR3 region: CASSLEGLAEETQYF. The CDR3 DNA follows: TGCGCCAGCAGCTTGGAGGGTCTAGCGGAAGAGACCCAGTACTTC.

This clonotype occurred many times. The chain uses TRBV6-5 and TRBJ2-3; TRBD1 matches at 7 bases. CDR1 and CDR2 (germline): MNHEY, SVGAGI. The CDR3 is 16 residues long. V lost 5 bases, J lost 3 bases, and 11 bases stayed unmatched. CDR3 protein: CASSPLQDRRTDTQYF. As DNA, the CDR3 is TGTGCCAGCAGTCCACTCCAGGACAGGAGGACAGATACGCAGTATTTT.

This CDR3 reads CASQDSNQPQHF. CDR3 DNA: TGTGCCAGTCAGGATAGCAATCAGCCCCAGCATTTT. The rearrangement joins TRBV28 to TRBJ1-5; no definite D call. CDR3 length: 12 residues. The V gene lost 9 bases and the J gene lost 0 bases, with 6 bases spanning the gap. The germline V gene has CDR1 MDHEN and CDR2 SYDVKM. The full variable domain, in which reference TRBV28 and TRBJ1-5 provide the parts outside the CDR3, is DVKVTQSSRYLVKRTGEKVFLECVQDMDHENMFWYRQDPGLGLRLIYFSYDVKMKEKGDIPEGYSVSREKKERFSLILESASTNQTSMYLCASQDSNQPQHFGDGTRLSIL.

This clonotype showed up many times. The CDR3 DNA reads TGTGCCAGCCGATTGCTCAGCGGGGGGCAGGATGAGCAGTTCTTC. As protein: CASRLLSGGQDEQFF. The V call is TRBV7-2, the J call TRBJ2-1, with 9 nucleotides matching TRBD2. Looked up from germline, CDR1 is SGHTA and CDR2 is FQGNSA. The CDR3 has 15 amino acids. Trimming at V came to 8 bases and at J to 8 bases, leaving 13 bases not matched to a gene.

The chain employs TRBV9 and TRBJ2-3, with D perhaps being TRBD1 or TRBD2 (6 bases each). The germline CDR1 and CDR2 sequences are SGDLS and YYNGEE. Deletions cut 5 bases from V and 7 bases from J, with 20 bases between. CDR3 length: 15 residues. The CDR3 loop reads CASRRGTGVWNTQYF. The CDR3 bases are TGTGCCAGCAGAAGGGGGACTGGGGTGTGGAATACGCAGTATTTT.

This chain connects TRBV12-3 or TRBV12-4 to TRBJ1-1; weak D call: TRBD1 (6 bases). V was clipped by 4 bases and J by 5 bases, with 14 bases between them. CDR3 length: 14 residues. The CDR3: CASSSTGRQTEAFF. DNA of the CDR3: TGTGCCAGCAGTTCAACAGGGCGCCAGACTGAAGCTTTCTTT.

This clonotype was seen ten or more times. The chain couples TRBV5-1 to TRBJ2-7; no reliable D call. CDR3 size: 14 residues. Germline CDR1 SGHRS, CDR2 YFSETQ. The V end was cut by 0 bases, the J end by 0 bases, with 7 bases between. The CDR3 sequence is CASSLAGPSYEQYF. The CDR3 region has the DNA TGCGCCAGCAGCTTGGCCGGCCCCTCCTACGAGCAGTACTTC.

This clonotype has only a few counts. The CDR3 loop reads CASRQPGLGMYEQYF. DNA for the CDR3: TGTGCCAGCAGGCAACCGGGGCTGGGGATGTACGAGCAGTACTTC. J is TRBJ2-7 and V is TRBV11-2; D is possibly TRBD1 or TRBD2 (5 bases each). V was cut by 6 bases and J by 4 bases, with 19 bases left in between. The germline V gene has CDR1 SGHAT and CDR2 FQNNGV. CDR3 length: 15 amino acids.

This clonotype was detected many times. The chain recombines TRBV12-3 or TRBV12-4 with TRBJ2-3, with 10 positions matching TRBD2. V lost 5 bases, J lost 0 bases, and 2 bases stayed unmatched. This CDR3 region has 15 residues. The CDR3 nucleotides are TGTGCCAGCAGTCTGACTAGCGGGAGCACAGATACGCAGTATTTT. Protein product: CASSLTSGSTDTQYF.

This clonotype was seen a handful of times. This rearrangement joins TRBV12-3 or TRBV12-4 to TRBJ1-2; D gene uncertain. The CDR3 covers 14 residues. The V and J ends lost 6 bases and 8 bases respectively, with 19 bases between them. The CDR3 protein is CASRDEDGAGGYTF. The CDR3 nucleotides read TGTGCCAGCAGGGACGAGGACGGTGCTGGAGGCTACACCTTC.

The chain has TRBV5-4 and TRBJ2-3, with D perhaps TRBD2 (5 bases). Trimming took off 4 bases at V and 2 bases at J, with 11 bases between the two ends. From germline, CDR1 is SGHNT and CDR2 YYREEE (reference sequence). This CDR3 is 14 amino acids long. CDR3 sequence reads: CASSQDWNTDTQYF. The DNA for the CDR3 is TGTGCCAGCAGCCAGGACTGGAACACAGATACGCAGTATTTT.

The chain employs TRBV2 and TRBJ1-1, with 7 bases identical to TRBD1. The ends lost 6 bases at V and 5 bases at J; junction bases unmatched: 3. The CDR3 sequence is 12 residues long. Germline V gene sequence: CDR1 SNHLY, CDR2 FYNNEI. DNA of the CDR3: TGTGCCAGCAGGTCGACAGGGACTGAAGCTTTCTTT. Amino acids: CASRSTGTEAFF.